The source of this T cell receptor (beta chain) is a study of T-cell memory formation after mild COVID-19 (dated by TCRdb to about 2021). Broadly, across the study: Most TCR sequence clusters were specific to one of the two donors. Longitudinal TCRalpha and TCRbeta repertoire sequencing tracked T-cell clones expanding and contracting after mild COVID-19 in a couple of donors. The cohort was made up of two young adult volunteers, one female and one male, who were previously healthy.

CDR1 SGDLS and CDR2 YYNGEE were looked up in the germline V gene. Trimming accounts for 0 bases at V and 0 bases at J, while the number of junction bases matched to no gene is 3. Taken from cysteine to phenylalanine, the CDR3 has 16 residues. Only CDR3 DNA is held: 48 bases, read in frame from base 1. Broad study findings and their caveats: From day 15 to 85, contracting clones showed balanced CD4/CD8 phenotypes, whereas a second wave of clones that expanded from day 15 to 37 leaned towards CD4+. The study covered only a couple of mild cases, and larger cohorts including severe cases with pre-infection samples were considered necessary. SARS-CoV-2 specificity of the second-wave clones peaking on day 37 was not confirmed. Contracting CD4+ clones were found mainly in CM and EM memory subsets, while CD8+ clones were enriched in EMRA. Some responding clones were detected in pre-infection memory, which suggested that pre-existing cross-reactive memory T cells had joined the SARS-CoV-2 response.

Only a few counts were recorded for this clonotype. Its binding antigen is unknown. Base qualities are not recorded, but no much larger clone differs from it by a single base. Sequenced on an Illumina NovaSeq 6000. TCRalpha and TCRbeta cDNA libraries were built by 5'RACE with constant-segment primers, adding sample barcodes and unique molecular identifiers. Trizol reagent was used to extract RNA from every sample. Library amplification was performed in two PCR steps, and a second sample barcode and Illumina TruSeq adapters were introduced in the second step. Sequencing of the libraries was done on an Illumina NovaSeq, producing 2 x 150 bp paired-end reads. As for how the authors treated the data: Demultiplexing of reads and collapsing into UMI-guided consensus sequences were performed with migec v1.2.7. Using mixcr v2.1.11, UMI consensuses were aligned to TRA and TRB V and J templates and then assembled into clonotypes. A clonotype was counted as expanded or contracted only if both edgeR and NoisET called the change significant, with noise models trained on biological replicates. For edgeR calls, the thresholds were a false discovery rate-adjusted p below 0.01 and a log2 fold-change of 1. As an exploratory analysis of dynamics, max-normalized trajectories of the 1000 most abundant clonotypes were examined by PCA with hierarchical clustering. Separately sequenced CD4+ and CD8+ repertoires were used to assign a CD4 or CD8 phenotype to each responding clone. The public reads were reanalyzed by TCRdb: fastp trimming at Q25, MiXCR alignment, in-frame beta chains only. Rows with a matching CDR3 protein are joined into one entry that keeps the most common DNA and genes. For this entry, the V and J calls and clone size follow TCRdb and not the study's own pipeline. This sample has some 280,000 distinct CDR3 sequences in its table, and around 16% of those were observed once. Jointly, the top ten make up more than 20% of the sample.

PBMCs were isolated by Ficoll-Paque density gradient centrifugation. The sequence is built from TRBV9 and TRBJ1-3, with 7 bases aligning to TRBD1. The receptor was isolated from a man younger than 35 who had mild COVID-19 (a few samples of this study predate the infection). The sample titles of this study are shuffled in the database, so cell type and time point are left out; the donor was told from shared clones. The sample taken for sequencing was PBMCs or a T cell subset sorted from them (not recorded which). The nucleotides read TGTGCCAGCAGCGTAGCCGACAGGGTCTCTGGAAACACCATATATTTT. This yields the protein CASSVADRVSGNTIYF.